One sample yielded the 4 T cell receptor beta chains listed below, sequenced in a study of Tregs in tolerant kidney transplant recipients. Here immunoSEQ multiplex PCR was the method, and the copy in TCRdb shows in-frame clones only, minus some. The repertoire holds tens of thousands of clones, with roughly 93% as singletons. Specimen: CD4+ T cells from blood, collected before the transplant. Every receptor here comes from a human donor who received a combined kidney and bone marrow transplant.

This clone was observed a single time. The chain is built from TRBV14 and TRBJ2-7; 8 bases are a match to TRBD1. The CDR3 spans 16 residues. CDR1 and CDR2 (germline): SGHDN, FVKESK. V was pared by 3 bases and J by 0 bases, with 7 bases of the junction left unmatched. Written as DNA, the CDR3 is TGTGCCAGCAGCCAGACAGGGGCCGTTCTCTCCTACGAGCAGTACTTC. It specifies CASSQTGAVLSYEQYF.

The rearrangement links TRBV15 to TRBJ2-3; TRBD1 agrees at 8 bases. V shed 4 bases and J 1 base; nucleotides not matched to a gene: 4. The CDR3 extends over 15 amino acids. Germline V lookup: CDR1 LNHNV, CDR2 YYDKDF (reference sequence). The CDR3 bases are TGTGCCACCAGCAAAGGGACAGGCGGCACAGATACGCAGTATTTT. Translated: CATSKGTGGTDTQYF.

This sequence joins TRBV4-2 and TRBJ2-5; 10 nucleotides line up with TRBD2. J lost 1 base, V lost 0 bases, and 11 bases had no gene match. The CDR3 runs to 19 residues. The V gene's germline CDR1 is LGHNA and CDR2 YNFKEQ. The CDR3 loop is CASSQEPSGGARIQETQYF. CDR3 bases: TGTGCCAGCAGCCAAGAGCCCAGCGGGGGGGCCCGGATCCAAGAGACCCAGTACTTC.

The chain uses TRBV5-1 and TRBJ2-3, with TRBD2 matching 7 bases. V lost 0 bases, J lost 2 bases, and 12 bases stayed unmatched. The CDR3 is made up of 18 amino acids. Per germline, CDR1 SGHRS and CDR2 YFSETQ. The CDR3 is CASSLEGGSSGLTDTQYF. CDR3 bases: TGCGCCAGCAGCTTGGAGGGTGGATCTAGCGGTCTCACAGATACGCAGTATTTT.